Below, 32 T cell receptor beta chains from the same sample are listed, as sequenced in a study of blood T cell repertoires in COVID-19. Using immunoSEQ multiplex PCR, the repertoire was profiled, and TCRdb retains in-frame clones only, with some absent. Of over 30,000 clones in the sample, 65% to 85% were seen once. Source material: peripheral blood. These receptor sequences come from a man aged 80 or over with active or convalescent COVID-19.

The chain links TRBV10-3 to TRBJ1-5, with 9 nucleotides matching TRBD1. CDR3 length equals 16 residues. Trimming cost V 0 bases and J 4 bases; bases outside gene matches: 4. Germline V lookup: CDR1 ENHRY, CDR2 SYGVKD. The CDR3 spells CAISESLGTGNQPQHF. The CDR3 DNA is TGTGCCATCAGTGAGTCGCTTGGGACAGGGAATCAGCCCCAGCATTTT.

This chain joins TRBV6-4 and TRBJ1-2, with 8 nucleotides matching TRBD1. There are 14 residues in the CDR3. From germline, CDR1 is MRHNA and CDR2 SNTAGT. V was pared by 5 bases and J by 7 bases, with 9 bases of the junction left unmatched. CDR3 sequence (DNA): TGTGCCAGCAGTCCGGGGACAGGATCTCGTGGCTACACCTTC. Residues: CASSPGTGSRGYTF.

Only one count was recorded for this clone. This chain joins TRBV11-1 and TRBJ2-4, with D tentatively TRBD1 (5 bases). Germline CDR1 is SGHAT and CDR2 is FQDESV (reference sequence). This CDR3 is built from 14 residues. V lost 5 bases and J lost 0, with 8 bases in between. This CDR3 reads CASSPTVAKNIQYF. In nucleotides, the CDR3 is TGTGCCAGCAGCCCGACAGTAGCCAAAAACATTCAGTACTTC.

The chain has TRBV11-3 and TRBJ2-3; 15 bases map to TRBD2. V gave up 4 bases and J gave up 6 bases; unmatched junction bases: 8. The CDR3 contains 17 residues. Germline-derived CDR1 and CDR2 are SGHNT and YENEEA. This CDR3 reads CASSSGLAGGPTDTQYF. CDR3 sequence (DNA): TGTGCCAGCAGCTCCGGACTAGCGGGAGGGCCAACTGATACGCAGTATTTT.

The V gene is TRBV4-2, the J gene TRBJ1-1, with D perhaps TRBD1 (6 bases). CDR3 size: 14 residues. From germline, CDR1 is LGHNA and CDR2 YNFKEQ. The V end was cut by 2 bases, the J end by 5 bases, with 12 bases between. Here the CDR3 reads CASSQQDRGTEAFF. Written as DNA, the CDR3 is TGTGCCAGCAGCCAACAGGACAGAGGGACTGAAGCTTTCTTT.

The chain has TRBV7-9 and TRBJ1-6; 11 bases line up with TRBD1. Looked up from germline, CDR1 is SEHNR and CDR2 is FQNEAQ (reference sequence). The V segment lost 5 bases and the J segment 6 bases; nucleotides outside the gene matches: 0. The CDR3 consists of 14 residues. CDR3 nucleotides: TGTGCCAGCAGCGGGACAGGGGGTAATTCACCCCTCCACTTT. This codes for CASSGTGGNSPLHF.

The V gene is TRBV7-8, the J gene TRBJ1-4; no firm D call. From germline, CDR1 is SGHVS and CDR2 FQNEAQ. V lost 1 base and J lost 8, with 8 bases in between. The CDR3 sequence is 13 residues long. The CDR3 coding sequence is TGTGCCAGCAGCTTAGTTGTATCGGAAAAACTGTTTTTT. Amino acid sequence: CASSLVVSEKLFF.

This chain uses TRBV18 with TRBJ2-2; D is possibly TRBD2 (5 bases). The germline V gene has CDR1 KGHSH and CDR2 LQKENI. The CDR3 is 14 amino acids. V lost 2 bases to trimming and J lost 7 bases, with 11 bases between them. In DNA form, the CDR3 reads TGTGCCAGCTCACCATTTAGCGTGAACGGGGAGCTGTTTTTT. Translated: CASSPFSVNGELFF.

The CDR3 loop reads CASSHAGNQPQHF. CDR3 sequence (DNA): TGTGCCAGCAGCCACGCAGGTAATCAGCCCCAGCATTTT. The V and J genes are TRBV7-6 and TRBJ1-5; no definite D call. Trimming shortened V by 5 bases and J by 4 bases, and 9 bases separated the two germline ends. Germline-derived CDR1 and CDR2 are SGHVS and FNYEAQ. The CDR3 totals 13 residues.

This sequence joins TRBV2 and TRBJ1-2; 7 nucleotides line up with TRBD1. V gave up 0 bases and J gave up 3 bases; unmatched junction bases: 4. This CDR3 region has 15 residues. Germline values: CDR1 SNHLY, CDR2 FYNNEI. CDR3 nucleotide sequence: TGTGCCAGCAGTGAAGCGGGACAGAGGGACTATGGCTACACCTTC. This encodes CASSEAGQRDYGYTF. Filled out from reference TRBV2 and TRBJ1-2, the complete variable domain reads EPEVTQTPSHQVTQMGQEVILRCVPISNHLYFYWYRQILGQKVEFLVSFYNNEISEKSEIFDDQFSVERPDGSNFTLKIRSTKLEDSAMYFCASSEAGQRDYGYTFGSGTRLTVV.

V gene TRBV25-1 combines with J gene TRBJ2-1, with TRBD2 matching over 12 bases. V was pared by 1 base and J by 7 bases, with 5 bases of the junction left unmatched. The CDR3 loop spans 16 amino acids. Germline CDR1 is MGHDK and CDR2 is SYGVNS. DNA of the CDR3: TGTGCCAGCAGTGAATTCAGACTAGCGGGAGTAAATGAGCAGTTCTTC. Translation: CASSEFRLAGVNEQFF.

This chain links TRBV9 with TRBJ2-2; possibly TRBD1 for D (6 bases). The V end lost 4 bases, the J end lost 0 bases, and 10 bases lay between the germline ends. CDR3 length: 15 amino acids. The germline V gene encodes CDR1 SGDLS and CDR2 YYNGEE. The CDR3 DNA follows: TGTGCCAGCAGCCCCAGGACAGCGAACACCGGGGAGCTGTTTTTT. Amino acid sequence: CASSPRTANTGELFF. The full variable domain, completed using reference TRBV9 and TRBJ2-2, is DSGVTQTPKHLITATGQRVTLRCSPRSGDLSVYWYQQSLDQGLQFLIQYYNGEERAKGNILERFSAQQFPDLHSELNLSSLELGDSALYFCASSPRTANTGELFFGEGSRLTVL.

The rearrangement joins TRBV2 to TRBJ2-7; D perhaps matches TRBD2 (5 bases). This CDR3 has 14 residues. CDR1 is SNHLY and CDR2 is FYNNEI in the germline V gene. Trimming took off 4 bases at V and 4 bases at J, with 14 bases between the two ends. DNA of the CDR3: TGTGCCAGCAGTGTTCTGGCGACGGGGTACGAGCAGTACTTC. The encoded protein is CASSVLATGYEQYF.

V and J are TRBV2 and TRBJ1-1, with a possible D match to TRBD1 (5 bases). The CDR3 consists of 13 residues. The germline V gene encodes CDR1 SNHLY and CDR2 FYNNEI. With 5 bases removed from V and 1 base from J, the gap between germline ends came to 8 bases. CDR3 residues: CASSLQENTEAFF. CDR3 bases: TGTGCCAGCAGTCTACAGGAGAACACTGAAGCTTTCTTT.

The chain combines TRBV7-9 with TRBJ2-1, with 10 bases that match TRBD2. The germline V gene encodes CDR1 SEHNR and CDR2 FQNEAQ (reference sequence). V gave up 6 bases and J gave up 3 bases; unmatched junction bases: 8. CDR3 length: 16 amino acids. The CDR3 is CASRTPSGGGYNEQFF. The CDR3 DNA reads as TGTGCCAGCAGGACACCTAGCGGGGGAGGCTACAATGAGCAGTTCTTC.

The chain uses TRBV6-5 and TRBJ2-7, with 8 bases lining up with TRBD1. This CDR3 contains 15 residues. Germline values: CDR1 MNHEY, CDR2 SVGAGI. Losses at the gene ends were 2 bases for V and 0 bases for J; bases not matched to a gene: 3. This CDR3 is CASSYDRGISYEQYF. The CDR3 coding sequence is TGTGCCAGCAGTTACGACAGGGGAATCTCCTACGAGCAGTACTTC.

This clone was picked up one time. The CDR3 loop reads CASSKTRLSSYNEQFF. In DNA form, the CDR3 reads TGTGCCAGCAGCAAGACCCGACTGTCCTCCTACAATGAGCAGTTCTTC. This chain links TRBV7-2 with TRBJ2-1, with D uncertain. Germline V gene sequence: CDR1 SGHTA, CDR2 FQGNSA. The CDR3 length is 16 residues. Trimming cost V 5 bases and J 0 bases, with 14 bases left between them. Filled out from reference TRBV7-2 and TRBJ2-1, the complete variable domain reads GAGVSQSPSNKVTEKGKDVELRCDPISGHTALYWYRQSLGQGLEFLIYFQGNSAPDKSGLPSDRFSAERTGGSVSTLTIQRTQQEDSAVYLCASSKTRLSSYNEQFFGPGTRLTVL.

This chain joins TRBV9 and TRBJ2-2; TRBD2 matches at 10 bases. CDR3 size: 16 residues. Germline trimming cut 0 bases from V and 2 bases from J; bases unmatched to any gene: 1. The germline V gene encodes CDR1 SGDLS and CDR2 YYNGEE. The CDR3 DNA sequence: TGTGCCAGCAGCGTAGGGACTAGCGGAAACACCGGGGAGCTGTTTTTT. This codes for CASSVGTSGNTGELFF. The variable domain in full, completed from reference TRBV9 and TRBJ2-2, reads DSGVTQTPKHLITATGQRVTLRCSPRSGDLSVYWYQQSLDQGLQFLIQYYNGEERAKGNILERFSAQQFPDLHSELNLSSLELGDSALYFCASSVGTSGNTGELFFGEGSRLTVL.

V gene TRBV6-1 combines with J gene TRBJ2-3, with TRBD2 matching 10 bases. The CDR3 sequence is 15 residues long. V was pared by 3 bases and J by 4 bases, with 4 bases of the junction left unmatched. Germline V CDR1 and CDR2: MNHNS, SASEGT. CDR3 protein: CASSELAGAADTQYF. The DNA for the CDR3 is TGTGCCAGCAGTGAGCTAGCGGGAGCTGCAGATACGCAGTATTTT.

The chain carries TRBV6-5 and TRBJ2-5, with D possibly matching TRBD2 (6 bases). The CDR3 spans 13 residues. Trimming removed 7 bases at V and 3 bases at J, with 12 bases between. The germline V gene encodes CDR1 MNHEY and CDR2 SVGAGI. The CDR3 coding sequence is TGTGCCAGCACCCGTGGCGGGGAAGAGACCCAGTACTTC. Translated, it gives CASTRGGEETQYF.

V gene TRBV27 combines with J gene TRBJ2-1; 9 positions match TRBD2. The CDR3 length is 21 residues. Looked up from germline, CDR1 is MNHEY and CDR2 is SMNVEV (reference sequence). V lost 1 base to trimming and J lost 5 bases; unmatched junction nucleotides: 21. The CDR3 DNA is TGTGCCAGCAGTTTATTTTTTAGCGGGCTAGCGGGACTATCGGTAAACAATGAGCAGTTCTTC. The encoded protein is CASSLFFSGLAGLSVNNEQFF.

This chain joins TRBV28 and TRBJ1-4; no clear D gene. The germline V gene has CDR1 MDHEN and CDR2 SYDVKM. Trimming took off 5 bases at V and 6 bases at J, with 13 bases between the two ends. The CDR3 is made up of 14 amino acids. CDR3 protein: CASSPMGRDEKLFF. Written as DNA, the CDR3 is TGTGCCAGCAGTCCGATGGGGAGGGATGAAAAACTGTTTTTT.

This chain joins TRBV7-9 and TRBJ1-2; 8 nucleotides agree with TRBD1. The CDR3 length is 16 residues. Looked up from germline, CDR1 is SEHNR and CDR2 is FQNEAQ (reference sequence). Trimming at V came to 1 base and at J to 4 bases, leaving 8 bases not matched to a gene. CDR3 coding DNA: TGTGCCAGCAGCTTAGGACAGGGGAGGAGCGGCTATGGCTACACCTTC. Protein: CASSLGQGRSGYGYTF.

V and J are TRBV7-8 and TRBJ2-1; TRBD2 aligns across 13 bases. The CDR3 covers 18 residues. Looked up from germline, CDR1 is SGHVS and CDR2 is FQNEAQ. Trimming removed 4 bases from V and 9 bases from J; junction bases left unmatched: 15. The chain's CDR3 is CASSSRHLTSGGAREQFF. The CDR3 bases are TGTGCCAGCAGCTCCCGACACTTAACTAGCGGGGGGGCCCGTGAGCAGTTCTTC.

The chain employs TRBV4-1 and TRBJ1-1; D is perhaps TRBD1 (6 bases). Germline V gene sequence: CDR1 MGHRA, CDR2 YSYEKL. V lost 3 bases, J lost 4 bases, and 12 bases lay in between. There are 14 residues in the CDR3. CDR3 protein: CASSHDWDTTEAFF. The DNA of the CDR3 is TGCGCCAGCAGCCATGACTGGGACACCACTGAAGCTTTCTTT.

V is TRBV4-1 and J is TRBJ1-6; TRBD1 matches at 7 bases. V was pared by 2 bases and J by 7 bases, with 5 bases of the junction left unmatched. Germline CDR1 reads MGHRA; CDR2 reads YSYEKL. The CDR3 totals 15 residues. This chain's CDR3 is CASSQQGQSNSPLHF. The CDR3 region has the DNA TGCGCCAGCAGCCAACAGGGACAGTCAAATTCACCCCTCCACTTT.

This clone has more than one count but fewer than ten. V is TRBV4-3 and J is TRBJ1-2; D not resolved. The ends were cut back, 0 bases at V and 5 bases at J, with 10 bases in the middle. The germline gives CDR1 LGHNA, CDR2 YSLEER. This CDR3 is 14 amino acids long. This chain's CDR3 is CASSQDGGLYGYTF. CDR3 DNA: TGCGCCAGCAGCCAAGACGGTGGTCTTTATGGCTACACCTTC.

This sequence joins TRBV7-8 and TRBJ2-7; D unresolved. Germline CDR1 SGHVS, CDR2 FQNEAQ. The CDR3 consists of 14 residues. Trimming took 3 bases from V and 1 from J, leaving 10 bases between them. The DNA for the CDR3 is TGTGCCAGCAGCTTTGCAGGTTGGTCCTACGAGCAGTACTTC. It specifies CASSFAGWSYEQYF.

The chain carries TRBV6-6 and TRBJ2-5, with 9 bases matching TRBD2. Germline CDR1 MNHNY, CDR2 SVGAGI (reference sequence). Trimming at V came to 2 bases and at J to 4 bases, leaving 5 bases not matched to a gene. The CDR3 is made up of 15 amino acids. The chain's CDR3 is CASSYAGGPGETQYF. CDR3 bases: TGTGCCAGCAGTTACGCGGGAGGGCCGGGAGAGACCCAGTACTTC.

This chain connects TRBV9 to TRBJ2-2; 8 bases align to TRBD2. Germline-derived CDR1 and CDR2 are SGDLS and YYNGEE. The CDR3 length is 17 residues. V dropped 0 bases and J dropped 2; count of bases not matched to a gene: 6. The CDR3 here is CASSVGSGSSNTGELFF. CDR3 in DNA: TGTGCCAGCAGCGTAGGAAGCGGGAGTAGCAACACCGGGGAGCTGTTTTTT.

Written as DNA, the CDR3 is TGTGCCAGCAGCGTATCAGGGGCTACGGATCAGCCCCAGCATTTT. This gives the protein CASSVSGATDQPQHF. The J gene is TRBJ1-5, the V gene TRBV9, with TRBD1 as a possible D gene (6 bases). Germline CDR1 is SGDLS and CDR2 is YYNGEE. V lost 1 base and J 5 bases, leaving 13 bases between the germline ends. This CDR3 comprises 15 residues.

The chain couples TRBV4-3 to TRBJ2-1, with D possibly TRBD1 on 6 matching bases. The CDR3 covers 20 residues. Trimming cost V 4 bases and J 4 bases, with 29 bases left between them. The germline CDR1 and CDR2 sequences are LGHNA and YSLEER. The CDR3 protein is CASSPGALSNAKNPYNEQFF. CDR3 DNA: TGCGCCAGCAGCCCAGGGGCCCTAAGCAATGCAAAAAACCCATACAATGAGCAGTTCTTC.